Here is one TCR beta chain with its context. Original methodology: Amplified reference gene primers provided the basis for estimating nucleated cell counts. The data were produced by immunoSEQ multiplex PCR, yet TCRdb's version contains in-frame clones alone and is incomplete. The V and J calls and clone size were taken over from that table, and D and trimming were inferred from the DNA. The table includes over 300,000 clones, roughly 88% detected once. Germline CDR1 reads MNHEY; CDR2 reads SMNVEV (reference sequence). After removal of 6 bases from V and 6 bases from J, the junction contained 8 bases not matched to a gene. This CDR3 has 15 amino acids. The source of the sample is a study of blood T cell repertoires in COVID-19. At the level of the study: Acute and convalescent COVID-19 samples came from the United States, Italy and Spain. PBMCs, B-cell-depleted T cells, or T cells provided the cDNA or gDNA that made up the material.

This sequence originates from a woman aged 45 to 65 with acute or convalescent COVID-19. The sequenced sample was peripheral blood. This chain connects TRBV27 to TRBJ2-2, with TRBD1 matching 9 bases. The CDR3 here is CASRRDRELPGELFF. The CDR3 region has the DNA TGTGCCAGCAGGCGGGACAGGGAATTGCCCGGGGAGCTGTTTTTT.